This TCR beta chain was captured in a study of T cells in tuberculosis. As for the study in general: The T cells targeted glucose monomycolate, a mycobacterial lipid, via CD1B.

Profiling relied on immunoSEQ multiplex PCR, and the TCRdb table lists in-frame clones only, not all of them. The sample holds roughly 19,000 clones, approximately 90% seen once. Worth noting for this clone: Its antigen is unidentified.

Study-wide results and caveats: Shorter CDR3-alpha in active tuberculosis partly drove smaller distances.

The CDR3 has 14 residues. V shed 4 bases and J 1 base; nucleotides not matched to a gene: 3. Germline CDR1 SGHRS, CDR2 YFSETQ. The chain employs TRBV5-1 and TRBJ2-5; 8 bases fit TRBD2. Material: PBMCs. The source of this sequence is a donor aged 10-29 years with latent tuberculosis or without tuberculosis infection. The CDR3 DNA follows: TGCGCCAGCAGCCAAACTAGCGGCCAAGAGACCCAGTACTTC. It yields the protein CASSQTSGQETQYF.